This T cell receptor beta chain was found in a study of cytomegalovirus exposure and HLA in healthy donors. The CDR3 consists of 12 residues. V lost 3 bases and J lost 6; bases outside the gene matches: 2. CDR1 and CDR2 from the germline V gene are SGHDT and YYEEEE. TCRdb keeps only in-frame clones here, not all; method: immunoSEQ multiplex PCR. The sample contains hundreds of thousands of clones, more than 85% of which appear only once. The gene calls are TRBV5-6 and TRBJ1-1; 7 bases match TRBD1. The source is a man between 18 and 35 years old in good health and CMV-seropositive. The sequenced sample consisted of PBMCs. This CDR3 is CASSWGTAEAFF. DNA of the CDR3: TGTGCCAGCAGCTGGGGGACAGCTGAAGCTTTCTTT.